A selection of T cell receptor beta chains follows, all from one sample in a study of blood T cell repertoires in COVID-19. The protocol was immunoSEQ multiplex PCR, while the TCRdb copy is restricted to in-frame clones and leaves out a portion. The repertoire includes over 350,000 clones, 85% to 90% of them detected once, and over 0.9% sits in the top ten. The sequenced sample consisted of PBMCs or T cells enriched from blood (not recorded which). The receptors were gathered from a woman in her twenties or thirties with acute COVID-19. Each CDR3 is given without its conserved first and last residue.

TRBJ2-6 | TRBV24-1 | ATGGGPGANVLT
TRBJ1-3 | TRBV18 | ASSTSHGSGNTIY
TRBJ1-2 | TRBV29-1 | SVEVEGTAYGYT
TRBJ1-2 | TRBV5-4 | ASSFPGGSNYGYT
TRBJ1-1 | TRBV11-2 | ASRDKQGAMNTEAF
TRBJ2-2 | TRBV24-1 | ATSSPELNTGELF
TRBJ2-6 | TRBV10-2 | ASIPGQGAFGANVLT
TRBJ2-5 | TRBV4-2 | ASSKGGNGETQY
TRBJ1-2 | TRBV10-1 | ASSEKDRDYGYT
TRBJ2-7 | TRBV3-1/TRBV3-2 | ASSPDRPGEQY